The T cell receptor beta chain described here comes from a study of persistence of HIV-infected CD4 T cells. The overall study: Median time on suppressive ART was about eight years.

Study observations and caveats: Antigen-responding cells were enriched for degenerate expanded CDR3beta sequences.

A word on this clone: Its specificity is not known.

Overlapping HIV-1 Gag 15-mer peptides at approximately 1 ug per peptide per mL were used. Sorting selected CD4+ T cells upregulating both CD40 ligand and CD69. CD8-depleted PBMCs were stimulated more than 15 hours with anti-CD28/CD49d costimulation, CD40-blocking antibody and enfuvirtide. The libraries were made with immunoSEQ version 4 in survey mode. The protocol was immunoSEQ multiplex PCR, while the TCRdb copy is restricted to in-frame clones and leaves out a portion. The table has fewer than 40,000 clones, approximately 70% seen once. Sample: CD4+ T cells sorted from PBMCs after roughly 18-hour stimulation, taken from a patient who received antiretroviral therapy. The receptor was isolated from an adult man with HIV who was CMV-seropositive.

The CDR3 bases are TGTGCCAGCAGGCGACAGGATACATCCTACGAGCAGTACTTC. This gives the protein CASRRQDTSYEQYF. The V and J genes are TRBV3-1 (or the pseudogene TRBV3-2) and TRBJ2-7, with a tentative D call TRBD1 (6 bases). The length of the CDR3 is 14 residues. V gave up 6 bases and J gave up 1 base, with 13 bases separating them. Per the germline V gene, CDR1 is LGHDT and CDR2 is YNNKEL (reference sequence).